This T cell receptor (beta chain) was recorded in a study of T cells in Graves' hyperthyroidism and ophthalmopathy. Study-wide results and limits: Blood held most thyroid clonotypes expanded above 0.001 frequency. Ophthalmopathy was identified by the model a median around 5.9 months ahead of onset.

TCR beta CDR3 regions were amplified from RNA transcripts. When the TCR CDR3 underwent first-round RT-PCR, the HTBI primer set was used. MiXCR was run by TCRdb on the multiplex PCR reads, yielding one entry per CDR3 protein. The data hold approximately 530,000 distinct CDR3 sequences, with about 20% observed a single time. V was cut by 0 bases and J by 0 bases, with 5 bases left in between. Per the germline V gene, CDR1 is MNHNY and CDR2 is SVGAGI (reference sequence). CDR3 length equals 14 residues. Using around 10 ml of fresh peripheral blood, PBMCs were prepared. This clonotype was seen only a few times. Its antigen is undetermined.

Sequenced material: blood. The TCR originated in a man between 40 and 49 years old with Graves' ophthalmopathy. V usage is TRBV6-6 and J usage is TRBJ1-1; no reliable D call. The CDR3 is CASSYSTMNTEAFF. CDR3 DNA sequence: TGTGCCAGCAGTTACTCTACTATGAACACTGAAGCTTTCTTT.